This T cell receptor beta chain was found in a study of siplizumab effects on memory and regulatory T cells. The study's findings and limits: Naive T cells seemed more diverse than memory cells; they also seemed major alloresponse contributors.

Trimming pared 0 bases from V and 3 bases from J, leaving 13 bases between. Germline V CDR1 and CDR2: SGHRS, YFSETQ. The length of the CDR3 is 16 residues. Notes on this clone: The antigen remains undetermined.

Data came from immunoSEQ multiplex PCR; TCRdb stores just in-frame clones and leaves some out. The data contain 100,000 or so clones, around 90% of them singletons. The chain joins TRBV5-1 to TRBJ2-1; D uncertain. The sequenced material came from Tregs sorted from blood. This TCR was recovered from a human donor in good health. The CDR3 nucleotides read TGCGCCAGCAGCTTGGCTGCAGGCGCCTACTACAATGAGCAGTTCTTC. It yields the protein CASSLAAGAYYNEQFF.